This entry lists 24 T cell receptor beta chains sequenced from one sample in a study of cytomegalovirus exposure and HLA in healthy donors. PCR primers comprised 60 Vbeta and 13 Jbeta primers. The assay was immunoSEQ multiplex PCR, and TCRdb's table has in-frame clones only and misses some. The data show about 140,000 clones, around 90% seen once. Sequences were obtained from PBMCs. These receptors came from a woman between 35 and 50 years old in good health and CMV-seronegative.

This clone was observed once. This CDR3 is CASSQGPVAGDYEQYF. For the CDR3, the DNA is TGCGCCAGCAGCCAAGGTCCCGTAGCGGGAGACTACGAGCAGTACTTC. The V call is TRBV4-1, the J call TRBJ2-7; 9 bases map to TRBD2. The CDR3 spans 16 residues. Germline V gene data show CDR1 as MGHRA and CDR2 as YSYEKL. Unmatched junction bases numbered 7, after V lost 1 base and J lost 3 bases.

This clone was counted a few times. The chain is built from TRBV5-6 and TRBJ2-7; TRBD2 aligns across 8 bases. Trimming took 0 bases from V and 4 from J; bases not matched to a gene: 6. Germline CDR1 is SGHDT and CDR2 is YYEEEE. The CDR3 runs to 15 residues. CDR3 region: CASSLATSAQYEQYF. CDR3 nucleotide sequence: TGTGCCAGCAGCTTGGCGACTAGCGCCCAATACGAGCAGTACTTC.

This chain links TRBV4-1 with TRBJ1-2, with 9 bases aligning to TRBD1. CDR1 and CDR2 (germline): MGHRA, YSYEKL. V shed 0 bases and J 5 bases; nucleotides not matched to a gene: 7. CDR3 length equals 16 residues. CDR3 nucleotide sequence: TGCGCCAGCAGCCAAGATAGGGGGACAGGGTCGTATGGCTACACCTTC. Its protein is CASSQDRGTGSYGYTF.

In nucleotides, the CDR3 is TGTGCCAGCAGTTTACTGGCGCCGAGGGGGGAGCTGTTTTTT. Its protein product is CASSLLAPRGELFF. This chain joins TRBV27 and TRBJ2-2; D ambiguous. Germline lookup yields CDR1 MNHEY and CDR2 SMNVEV (reference sequence). V was cut by 2 bases and J by 8 bases, with 12 bases left in between. This CDR3 spans 14 amino acids.

The chain couples TRBV5-4 to TRBJ2-3, with a weak D call TRBD1 (7 bases). CDR3 length: 15 residues. V gave up 0 bases and J gave up 5 bases, with 13 bases separating them. Germline CDR1 SGHNT, CDR2 YYREEE (reference sequence). CDR3 coding DNA: TGTGCCAGCAGCTTGGCGGGGCAGGGGGGAGATACGCAGTATTTT. Amino acids: CASSLAGQGGDTQYF.

CDR3 coding DNA: TGTGCCAGCTCACCACCGTTTCTTTCATCGGACACTGACCTCCAAATGAACACTGAAGCTTTCTTT. It is translated as CASSPPFLSSDTDLQMNTEAFF. The chain carries TRBV18 and TRBJ1-1; a possible D gene is TRBD1 (5 bases). CDR1 and CDR2 from the germline V gene are KGHSH and LQKENI. The CDR3 consists of 22 residues. V was cut by 0 bases and J by 0 bases, with 29 bases left in between.

The chain uses TRBV11-1 and TRBJ2-2, with D perhaps TRBD2 (5 bases). The CDR3 length is 14 residues. V gave up 5 bases and J gave up 8 bases, with 15 bases separating them. CDR1 SGHAT and CDR2 FQDESV come from the germline V gene (reference sequence). CDR3 nucleotides: TGTGCCAGCAGCAAAGAGGGTTGGTCTGGGGAGCTGTTTTTT. It specifies CASSKEGWSGELFF. Full variable domain (rest looked up from reference TRBV11-1 and TRBJ2-2): EAEVAQSPRYKITEKSQAVAFWCDPISGHATLYWYRQILGQGPELLVQFQDESVVDDSQLPKDRFSAERLKGVDSTLKIQPAELGDSAMYLCASSKEGWSGELFFGEGSRLTVL.

This clone was observed once. The gene calls are TRBV6-1 and TRBJ1-4; 7 positions agree with TRBD1. V lost 5 bases, J lost 3 bases, and 3 bases stayed unmatched. The germline V gene encodes CDR1 MNHNS and CDR2 SASEGT. CDR3 size: 14 residues. CDR3 in amino acids: CASSPQGANEKLFF. CDR3 coding DNA: TGTGCCAGCAGTCCCCAGGGGGCTAATGAAAAACTGTTTTTT.

This chain uses TRBV7-3 with TRBJ2-1; TRBD2 agrees at 12 bases. Germline loops: CDR1 SGHTA, CDR2 FQGTGA. Trimming cost V 5 bases and J 9 bases; bases outside gene matches: 8. The CDR3 length is 15 residues. CDR3 loop: CASSPLAGGFSEQFF. In DNA form, the CDR3 reads TGTGCCAGCAGCCCACTAGCGGGAGGATTTAGTGAGCAGTTCTTC.

With regard to this clone: A junction boundary mismatches the germline segment, possibly from a read error. The CDR3 DNA sequence: TGTGCCAGCACCTTACAGGCTAGCGGAGGCTACGAGCAGTACTTC. It encodes CASTLQASGGYEQYF. This sequence joins TRBV7-2 and TRBJ2-7, with TRBD2 identical over 7 bases. Germline CDR1 is SGHTA and CDR2 is FQGNSA. This CDR3 spans 15 amino acids.

This clone came up a few times. The rearrangement links TRBV6-1 to TRBJ2-3; 9 bases are shared with TRBD2. V dropped 8 bases and J dropped 3; count of bases not matched to a gene: 3. This CDR3 has 13 residues. The V gene's germline CDR1 is MNHNS and CDR2 SASEGT. DNA of the CDR3: TGTGCCAGCCTCCTAGCGGGAACAGATACGCAGTATTTT. It codes for CASLLAGTDTQYF.

This sequence joins TRBV5-6 and TRBJ1-1; maybe TRBD1 (6 bases). The CDR3 totals 15 residues. Germline V gene sequence: CDR1 SGHDT, CDR2 YYEEEE. The V gene lost 3 bases and the J gene lost 5 bases, with 17 bases spanning the gap. The CDR3 reads CASSSVGGQRTEAFF. The DNA of the CDR3 is TGTGCCAGCAGCTCGGTCGGGGGGCAGAGGACTGAAGCTTTCTTT.

The chain joins TRBV5-6 to TRBJ2-5; D is ambiguous. The CDR3 consists of 14 residues. Trimming removed 5 bases at V and 0 bases at J, with 11 bases between. The germline CDR1 and CDR2 sequences are SGHDT and YYEEEE. CDR3 DNA sequence: TGTGCCAGCAGACCTCAGAGGTACCAAGAGACCCAGTACTTC. As protein: CASRPQRYQETQYF.

This clone was recorded once. J is TRBJ1-4 and V is TRBV5-1, with a tentative D call TRBD1 (6 bases). Germline-derived CDR1 and CDR2 are SGHRS and YFSETQ. The CDR3 contains 14 residues. V lost 2 bases to trimming and J lost 4 bases, with 9 bases between them. The CDR3, as DNA: TGCGCCAGCAGCTTAACAGGGAGTAATGAAAAACTGTTTTTT. Translated: CASSLTGSNEKLFF.

With regard to this clone: One end of the junction is discordant with germline, which a read error may explain. The chain couples TRBV7-9 to TRBJ1-1; the match to TRBD1 covers 7 bases. Germline CDR1 is SEHNR and CDR2 is FQNEAQ (reference sequence). The CDR3 contains 13 residues. CDR3 nucleotides: TGTTCCAGCAGCTTCCAGGGGGAGATTGAAGCTTTCTTT. This sequence encodes CSSSFQGEIEAFF.

This clone has more than one count but fewer than ten. J is TRBJ1-1 and V is TRBV6-1; D is possibly TRBD1 (5 bases). CDR1 and CDR2 from the germline V gene are MNHNS and SASEGT. Trimming took off 5 bases at V and 5 bases at J, with 12 bases between the two ends. The CDR3 consists of 13 residues. In DNA form, the CDR3 reads TGTGCCAGCAGTTCCTCCAGGGCTACTGAAGCTTTCTTT. It codes for CASSSSRATEAFF.

The gene calls are TRBV21-1 and TRBJ2-1; TRBD2 is the table's D call and was not checked against the DNA. TRBV21-1 is a pseudogene locus. This CDR3 has 15 amino acids. DNA of the CDR3: TGTGCCAGCAGCACAACTAGCGGGAATTACAATGAGCAGTTCTTC. Amino acid sequence: CASSTTSGNYNEQFF.

This clone was detected once. The chain recombines TRBV5-8 with TRBJ2-7, with D perhaps matching TRBD2 (5 bases). V gave up 4 bases and J gave up 1 base, with 18 bases separating them. The germline CDR1 and CDR2 sequences are SGHTS and YDEGEE. This CDR3 is built from 16 residues. The CDR3 region is CASSPFGEPPSYEQYF. In DNA form, the CDR3 reads TGTGCCAGCAGCCCCTTTGGGGAGCCACCGTCCTACGAGCAGTACTTC.

The chain is built from TRBV19 and TRBJ2-1, with 12 bases identical to TRBD2. The ends lost 6 bases at V and 8 bases at J; junction bases unmatched: 11. Germline loops: CDR1 LNHDA, CDR2 SQIVND (reference sequence). This CDR3 spans 16 amino acids. The CDR3 coding sequence is TGTGCCAGTAGGTTACAGGGACTAGCGGGTTTCGATGAGCAGTTCTTC. This codes for CASRLQGLAGFDEQFF.

The chain carries TRBV19 and TRBJ1-5; D is unresolved. Germline CDR1 LNHDA, CDR2 SQIVND (reference sequence). The CDR3 runs to 14 residues. The V gene lost 10 bases and the J gene lost 7 bases, with 20 bases spanning the gap. CDR3 sequence reads: CATTGGGFKQPQHF. CDR3 in DNA: TGTGCCACCACCGGAGGAGGATTTAAGCAGCCCCAGCATTTT.

The chain uses TRBV10-1 and TRBJ2-1, with D hard to call. This CDR3 is built from 12 residues. The V end was cut by 4 bases, the J end by 5 bases, with 6 bases between. The germline gives CDR1 WNHNN, CDR2 SYGVQD (reference sequence). The CDR3 loop is CASSGLNNEQFF. DNA of the CDR3: TGCGCCAGCAGTGGACTGAACAATGAGCAGTTCTTC.

The chain recombines TRBV5-6 with TRBJ1-6; D call uncertain. This CDR3 is built from 14 residues. Germline CDR1 and CDR2: SGHDT and YYEEEE. V lost 0 bases and J lost 8, with 9 bases in between. CDR3 loop: CASSLDLGDSPLHF. CDR3 bases: TGTGCCAGCAGCTTGGACCTAGGAGATTCACCCCTCCACTTT.

V usage is TRBV11-2 and J usage is TRBJ2-3, with a weak D call TRBD1 (5 bases). The V gene's germline CDR1 is SGHAT and CDR2 FQNNGV. The ends were cut back, 4 bases at V and 4 bases at J, with 15 bases in the middle. The CDR3 extends over 15 amino acids. The CDR3 DNA is TGTGCCAGCAGCTCCCAAGGGGCGAGGTCAGATACGCAGTATTTT. Its protein product is CASSSQGARSDTQYF.

Concerning this clone: Compared with germline, one end of the junction differs, possibly owing to a read error. The V call is TRBV7-9, the J call TRBJ1-5; 7 bases match TRBD1. In germline, CDR1 is SEHNR, CDR2 FQNEAQ (reference sequence). This CDR3 is 12 amino acids long. CDR3 sequence: CSSSPGGQPQHF. The CDR3 DNA follows: TGTTCCAGCAGCCCAGGGGGTCAGCCCCAGCATTTT. The complete variable domain, with remaining parts taken from reference TRBV7-9 and TRBJ1-5, reads DTGVSQNPRHKITKRGQNVTFRCDPISEHNRLYWYRQTLGQGPEFLTYFQNEAQLEKSRLLSDRFSAERPKGSFSTLEIQRTEQGDSAMYLCSSSPGGQPQHFGDGTRLSIL.